The T cell receptor beta chain described here comes from a study of T cells expressing NK-cell markers. General study results and limits: Dominant NKG2C+ clonotype frequencies of roughly 1.0-7.0% of CD8+ T cells were measured in over five donors.

Germline assignment: CDR1 SNHLY and CDR2 FYNNEI. The CDR3 extends over 13 amino acids. TCRdb reprocessed the 5' RACE reads, with one entry per CDR3 protein and no DNA. In total, the table holds approximately 380,000 distinct CDR3 sequences. Concerning this clonotype: The antigen is unknown.

This TCR was recovered from a man aged 18-75 years in good health. The J gene is TRBJ2-1, the V gene TRBV2; TCRdb picks TRBD2, but there is no DNA to check that call. Specimen: blood T cells: a sorted CD56 or NKG2C T cell subset, CD4+ or CD8+ T cells, or bulk PBMC T cells (not recorded which). The CDR3 here is CASRLAGFGEQFF. The entire variable domain, with the rest obtained from reference TRBV2 and TRBJ2-1, is as follows: EPEVTQTPSHQVTQMGQEVILRCVPISNHLYFYWYRQILGQKVEFLVSFYNNEISEKSEIFDDQFSVERPDGSNFTLKIRSTKLEDSAMYFCASRLAGFGEQFFGPGTRLTVL.